Below, 12 T cell receptor beta chains from the same sample are listed, as sequenced in a study of shared clonotypes between healthy human individuals. Sequencing used immunoSEQ multiplex PCR; TCRdb keeps in-frame clones, though not all of them. The profile covers about 1 million clones, with around 74% appearing a single time and approximately 1.5% taken by the ten largest. What was sequenced was memory CD4+ T cells sorted from blood. Subset defined: CD45RA-negative fraction. These receptors originate from a man younger than 30 in good health.

The V and J genes are TRBV5-4 and TRBJ2-1; 10 nucleotides agree with TRBD1. CDR3 length: 16 residues. The V gene's germline CDR1 is SGHNT and CDR2 YYREEE (reference sequence). Trimming took 0 bases from V and 7 from J; bases not matched to a gene: 7. CDR3 loop: CASSLALTGGRNEQFF. The CDR3 bases are TGTGCCAGCAGCTTGGCCTTGACAGGGGGCAGGAATGAGCAGTTCTTC.

The rearrangement uses TRBV6-6 and TRBJ1-4; 10 bases fit TRBD1. The CDR3 is 14 amino acids. Germline V gene sequence: CDR1 MNHNY, CDR2 SVGAGI (reference sequence). Trimming took 4 bases from V and 7 from J; bases not matched to a gene: 3. CDR3 sequence (DNA): TGTGCCAGCAGTTCCTGGGACAGGGGTGAAAAACTGTTTTTT. Translation: CASSSWDRGEKLFF.

V is TRBV4-1 and J is TRBJ1-2, with 9 nucleotides matching TRBD1. The germline CDR1 and CDR2 sequences are MGHRA and YSYEKL. The ends lost 4 bases at V and 4 bases at J; junction bases unmatched: 22. This CDR3 spans 20 amino acids. CDR3 DNA: TGCGCCAGCAGCCCAAGGTCCCAGGACAGGGGCATCTCGCTTCGCTATGGCTACACCTTC. As protein: CASSPRSQDRGISLRYGYTF.

The chain is built from TRBV5-1 and TRBJ2-7; 12 nucleotides align to TRBD2. V lost 3 bases to trimming and J lost 3 bases; unmatched junction nucleotides: 7. The CDR3 runs to 16 residues. Germline V gene sequence: CDR1 SGHRS, CDR2 YFSETQ. CDR3 sequence reads: CASSSNLLAGGYEQYF. CDR3 nucleotide sequence: TGCGCCAGCAGCTCGAACCTACTAGCGGGGGGCTACGAGCAGTACTTC.

The V and J genes are TRBV5-4 and TRBJ2-5; 7 bases match TRBD2. Per germline, CDR1 SGHNT and CDR2 YYREEE (reference sequence). This CDR3 has 14 amino acids. Trimming cost V 3 bases and J 1 base; bases outside gene matches: 3. The CDR3, as DNA: TGTGCCAGCAGCTCCGGGGGGAGCCAAGAGACCCAGTACTTC. This sequence encodes CASSSGGSQETQYF.

V and J are TRBV15 and TRBJ1-6, with 7 bases aligning to TRBD1. V lost 4 bases, J lost 7 bases, and 7 bases stayed unmatched. Germline V gene sequence: CDR1 LNHNV, CDR2 YYDKDF (reference sequence). The CDR3 covers 15 residues. The CDR3 sequence: CATSTWDSSNSPLHF. CDR3 in DNA: TGTGCCACCAGCACTTGGGACAGTTCCAATTCACCCCTCCACTTT.

The V and J genes are TRBV11-3 and TRBJ2-5; 14 positions agree with TRBD2. V trimming: 5 bases; J trimming: 5 bases; junction bases outside the gene matches: 7. The CDR3 totals 16 residues. CDR1 is SGHNT and CDR2 is YENEEA in the germline V gene. The CDR3 loop reads CASSNGLAGGMETQYF. CDR3 sequence (DNA): TGTGCCAGCAGCAATGGACTAGCGGGGGGTATGGAGACCCAGTACTTC.

The chain combines TRBV25-1 with TRBJ2-2, with 8 bases aligning to TRBD1. CDR1 and CDR2 (germline): MGHDK, SYGVNS. The CDR3 runs 16 residues. V gave up 5 bases and J gave up 8 bases; unmatched junction bases: 13. The CDR3 sequence is CASSRTGTGAPGELFF. DNA of the CDR3: TGTGCCAGCAGTAGGACCGGGACAGGTGCTCCGGGGGAGCTGTTTTTT.

The chain links TRBV18 to TRBJ2-7; 9 bases fit TRBD1. This CDR3 has 16 amino acids. The V segment lost 3 bases and the J segment 0 bases; nucleotides outside the gene matches: 6. Germline V CDR1 and CDR2: KGHSH, LQKENI. DNA of the CDR3: TGTGCCAGCTCACCGGGACAGGGAGGGTCCTCCTACGAGCAGTACTTC. Translated, it gives CASSPGQGGSSYEQYF.

The chain joins TRBV2 to TRBJ2-1; 9 bases align to TRBD2. J was trimmed by 4 bases and V by 7 bases; bases with no gene match: 8. Per the germline V gene, CDR1 is SNHLY and CDR2 is FYNNEI. The CDR3 is 15 amino acids. The CDR3 DNA reads as TGTGCCAGCAAGTCGGAGACTAGCGGTTACAATGAGCAGTTCTTC. It translates to CASKSETSGYNEQFF.

The chain recombines TRBV7-2 with TRBJ2-5; D may be TRBD1 (5 bases). The germline V gene encodes CDR1 SGHTA and CDR2 FQGNSA. The CDR3 is 13 amino acids. V was shortened by 4 bases and J by 2 bases, with 8 bases between the two germline ends. Here the CDR3 DNA reads TGTGCCAGCAGCTCACAGGTACAAGAGACCCAGTACTTC. It translates to CASSSQVQETQYF.

About this clone itself: Other DNA sequences in the same sample also yield this CDR3. The chain couples TRBV4-3 to TRBJ1-1; D ambiguous. This CDR3 has 14 amino acids. Germline CDR1 is LGHNA and CDR2 is YSLEER. V lost 1 base and J 6 bases, leaving 12 bases between the germline ends. This CDR3 reads CASSQGGRVAEAFF. Written as DNA, the CDR3 is TGCGCCAGCAGCCAAGGCGGACGAGTCGCTGAAGCTTTCTTT.